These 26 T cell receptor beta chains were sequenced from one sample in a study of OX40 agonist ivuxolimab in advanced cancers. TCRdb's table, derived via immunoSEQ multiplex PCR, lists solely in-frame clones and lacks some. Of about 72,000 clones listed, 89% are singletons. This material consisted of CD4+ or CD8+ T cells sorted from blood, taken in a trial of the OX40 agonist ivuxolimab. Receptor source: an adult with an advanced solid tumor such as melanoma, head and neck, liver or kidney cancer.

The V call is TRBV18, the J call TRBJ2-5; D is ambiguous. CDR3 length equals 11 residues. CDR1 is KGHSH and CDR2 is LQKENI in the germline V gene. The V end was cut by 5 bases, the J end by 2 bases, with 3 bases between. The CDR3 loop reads CASSAQETQYF. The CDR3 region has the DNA TGTGCCAGCTCAGCTCAAGAGACCCAGTACTTC.

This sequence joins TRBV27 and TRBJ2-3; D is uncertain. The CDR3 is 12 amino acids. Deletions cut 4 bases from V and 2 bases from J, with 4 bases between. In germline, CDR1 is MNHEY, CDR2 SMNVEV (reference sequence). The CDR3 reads CASSSITDTQYF. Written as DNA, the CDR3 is TGTGCCAGCAGTTCGATCACAGATACGCAGTATTTT.

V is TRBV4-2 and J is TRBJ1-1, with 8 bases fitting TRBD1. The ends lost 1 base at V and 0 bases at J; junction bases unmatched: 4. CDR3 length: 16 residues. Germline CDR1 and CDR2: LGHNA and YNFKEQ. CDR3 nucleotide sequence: TGTGCCAGCAGCCAAGCGACAGGGGCAGTGAACACTGAAGCTTTCTTT. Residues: CASSQATGAVNTEAFF.

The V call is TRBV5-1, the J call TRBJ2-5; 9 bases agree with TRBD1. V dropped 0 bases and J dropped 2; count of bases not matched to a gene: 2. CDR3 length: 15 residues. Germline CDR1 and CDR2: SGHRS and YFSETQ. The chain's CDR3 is CASSLVGTGQETQYF. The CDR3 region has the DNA TGCGCCAGCAGCTTGGTTGGGACAGGGCAAGAGACCCAGTACTTC.

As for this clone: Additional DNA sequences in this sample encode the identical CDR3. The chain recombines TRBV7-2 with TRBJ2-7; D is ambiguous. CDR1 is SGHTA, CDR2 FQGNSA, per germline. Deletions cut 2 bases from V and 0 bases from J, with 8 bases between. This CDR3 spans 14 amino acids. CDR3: CASSLTRSSYEQYF. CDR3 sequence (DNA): TGTGCCAGCAGCTTAACGCGAAGCTCCTACGAGCAGTACTTC.

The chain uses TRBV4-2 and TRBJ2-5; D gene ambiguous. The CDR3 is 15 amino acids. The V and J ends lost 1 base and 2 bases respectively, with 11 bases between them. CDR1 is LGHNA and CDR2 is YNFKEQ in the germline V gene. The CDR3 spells CASSQVKDGQETQYF. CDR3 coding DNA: TGTGCCAGCAGCCAAGTAAAGGACGGACAAGAGACCCAGTACTTC.

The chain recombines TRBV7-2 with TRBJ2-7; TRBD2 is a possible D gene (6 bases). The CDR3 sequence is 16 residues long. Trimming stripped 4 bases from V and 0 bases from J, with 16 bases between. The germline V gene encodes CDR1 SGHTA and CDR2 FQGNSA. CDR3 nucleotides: TGTGCCAGCAGCTACCGGGCGGGAAGGAGCTCCTACGAGCAGTACTTC. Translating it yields CASSYRAGRSSYEQYF.

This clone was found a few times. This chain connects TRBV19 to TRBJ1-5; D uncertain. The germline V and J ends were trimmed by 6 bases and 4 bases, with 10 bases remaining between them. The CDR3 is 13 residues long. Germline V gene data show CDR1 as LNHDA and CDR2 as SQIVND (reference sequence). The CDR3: CASSGFLNQPQHF. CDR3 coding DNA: TGTGCCAGTAGCGGGTTCTTAAATCAGCCCCAGCATTTT.

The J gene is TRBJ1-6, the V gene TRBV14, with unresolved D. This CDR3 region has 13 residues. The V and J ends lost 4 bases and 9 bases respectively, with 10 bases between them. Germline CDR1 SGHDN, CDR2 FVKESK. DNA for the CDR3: TGTGCCAGCAGCCCGACTAGGAGTTCACCCCTCCACTTT. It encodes CASSPTRSSPLHF.

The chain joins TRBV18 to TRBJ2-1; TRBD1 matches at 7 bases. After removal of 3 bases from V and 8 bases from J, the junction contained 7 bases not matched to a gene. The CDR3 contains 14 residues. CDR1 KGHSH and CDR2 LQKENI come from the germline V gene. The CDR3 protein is CASSPGRGHDEQFF. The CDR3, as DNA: TGTGCCAGCTCACCGGGAAGGGGGCATGATGAGCAGTTCTTC.

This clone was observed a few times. The CDR3 region has the DNA TGTGCCAGCAGCTCGACAGGGGGCAAGAATGAGCAGTTCTTC. Its protein product is CASSSTGGKNEQFF. The rearrangement joins TRBV5-4 to TRBJ2-1; 10 positions match TRBD1. The CDR3 sequence is 14 residues long. Germline assignment: CDR1 SGHNT and CDR2 YYREEE (reference sequence). Unmatched junction bases numbered 4, after V lost 3 bases and J lost 7 bases.

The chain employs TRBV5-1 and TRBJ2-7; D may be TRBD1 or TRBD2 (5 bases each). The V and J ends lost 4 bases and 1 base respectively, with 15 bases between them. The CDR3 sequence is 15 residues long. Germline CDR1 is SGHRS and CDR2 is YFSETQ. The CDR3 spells CASSQRLGASYEQYF. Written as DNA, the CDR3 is TGCGCCAGCAGCCAACGCCTCGGGGCGTCCTACGAGCAGTACTTC.

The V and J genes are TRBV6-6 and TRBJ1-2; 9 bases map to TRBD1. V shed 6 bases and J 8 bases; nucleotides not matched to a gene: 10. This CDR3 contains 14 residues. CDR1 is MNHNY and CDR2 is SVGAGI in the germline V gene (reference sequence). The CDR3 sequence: CASSLLQGAKGYTF. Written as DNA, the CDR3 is TGTGCCAGCAGCCTACTACAGGGGGCGAAGGGCTACACCTTC.

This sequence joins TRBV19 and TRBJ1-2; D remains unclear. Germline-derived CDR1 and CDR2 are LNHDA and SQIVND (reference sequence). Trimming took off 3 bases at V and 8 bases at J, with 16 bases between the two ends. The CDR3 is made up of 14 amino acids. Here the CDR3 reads CASSIFRVEKGYTF. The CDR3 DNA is TGTGCCAGTAGTATTTTCCGCGTGGAGAAGGGCTACACCTTC.

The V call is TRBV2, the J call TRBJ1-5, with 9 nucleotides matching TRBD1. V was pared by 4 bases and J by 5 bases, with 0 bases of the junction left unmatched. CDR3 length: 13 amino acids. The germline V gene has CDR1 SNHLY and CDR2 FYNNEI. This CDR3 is CASSGQGDQPQHF. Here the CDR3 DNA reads TGTGCCAGCAGTGGACAGGGGGATCAGCCCCAGCATTTT.

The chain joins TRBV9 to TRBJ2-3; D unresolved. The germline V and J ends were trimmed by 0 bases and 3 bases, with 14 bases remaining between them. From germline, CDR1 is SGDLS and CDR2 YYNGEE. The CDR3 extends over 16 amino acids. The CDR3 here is CASSVEPYPRTDTQYF. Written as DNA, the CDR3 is TGTGCCAGCAGCGTAGAGCCATATCCCAGGACAGATACGCAGTATTTT.

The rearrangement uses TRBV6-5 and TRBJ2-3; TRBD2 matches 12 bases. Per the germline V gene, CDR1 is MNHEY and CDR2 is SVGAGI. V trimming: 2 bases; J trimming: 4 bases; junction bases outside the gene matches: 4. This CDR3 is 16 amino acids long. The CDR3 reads CASSYGLAGTADTQYF. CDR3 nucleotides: TGTGCCAGCAGTTACGGACTAGCGGGAACGGCAGATACGCAGTATTTT.

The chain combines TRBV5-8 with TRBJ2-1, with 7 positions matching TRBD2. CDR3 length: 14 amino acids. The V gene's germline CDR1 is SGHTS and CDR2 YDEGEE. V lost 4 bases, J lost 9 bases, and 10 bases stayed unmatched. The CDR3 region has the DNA TGTGCCAGCAGCCAGCGTGGACTAGGGACTGAGCAGTTCTTC. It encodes CASSQRGLGTEQFF.

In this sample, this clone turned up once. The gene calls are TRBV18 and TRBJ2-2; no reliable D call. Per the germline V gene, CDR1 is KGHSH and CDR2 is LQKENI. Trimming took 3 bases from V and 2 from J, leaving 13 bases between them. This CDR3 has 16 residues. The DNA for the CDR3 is TGTGCCAGCTCACCTCGTCCCGATATTAACACCGGGGAGCTGTTTTTT. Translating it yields CASSPRPDINTGELFF.

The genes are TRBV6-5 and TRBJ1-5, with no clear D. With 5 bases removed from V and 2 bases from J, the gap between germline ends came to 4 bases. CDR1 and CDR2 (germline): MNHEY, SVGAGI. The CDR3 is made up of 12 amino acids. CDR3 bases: TGTGCCAGCAGTGGCGGCAATCAGCCCCAGCATTTT. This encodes CASSGGNQPQHF.

CDR3 nucleotides: TGTGCCAGCAGCTTAGCTTGGGAGGGCCGTACAGATACGCAGTATTTT. Encoded protein: CASSLAWEGRTDTQYF. The chain links TRBV7-2 to TRBJ2-3; 7 bases line up with TRBD2. Germline values: CDR1 SGHTA, CDR2 FQGNSA. V was pared by 0 bases and J by 3 bases, with 6 bases of the junction left unmatched. CDR3 length: 16 amino acids.

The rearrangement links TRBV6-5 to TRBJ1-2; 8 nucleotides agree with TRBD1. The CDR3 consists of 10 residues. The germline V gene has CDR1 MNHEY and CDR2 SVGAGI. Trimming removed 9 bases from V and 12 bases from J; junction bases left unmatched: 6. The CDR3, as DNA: TGTGCCAGTGGGCAGGGGGCTCACACCTTC. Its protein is CASGQGAHTF.

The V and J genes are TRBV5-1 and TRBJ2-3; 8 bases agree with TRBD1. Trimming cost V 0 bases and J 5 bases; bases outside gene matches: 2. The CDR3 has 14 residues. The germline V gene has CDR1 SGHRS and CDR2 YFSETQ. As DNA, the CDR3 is TGCGCCAGCAGCTTGGGACAGGGGAGAGATACGCAGTATTTT. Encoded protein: CASSLGQGRDTQYF.

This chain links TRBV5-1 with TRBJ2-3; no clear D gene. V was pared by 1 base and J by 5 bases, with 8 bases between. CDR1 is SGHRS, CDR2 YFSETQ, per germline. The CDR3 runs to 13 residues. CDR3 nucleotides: TGCGCCAGCAGCTTGAGCTTGGTAGATACGCAGTATTTT. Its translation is CASSLSLVDTQYF.

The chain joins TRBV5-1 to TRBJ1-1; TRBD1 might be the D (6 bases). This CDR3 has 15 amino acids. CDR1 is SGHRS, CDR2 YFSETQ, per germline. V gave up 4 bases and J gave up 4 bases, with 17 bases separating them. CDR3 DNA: TGCGCCAGCAGCCTACAGGGTGGAAGAGGCACTGAAGCTTTCTTT. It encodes CASSLQGGRGTEAFF.

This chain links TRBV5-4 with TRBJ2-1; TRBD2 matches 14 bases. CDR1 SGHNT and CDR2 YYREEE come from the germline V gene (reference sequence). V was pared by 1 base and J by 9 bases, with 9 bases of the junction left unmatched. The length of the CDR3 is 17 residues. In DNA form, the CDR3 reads TGTGCCAGCAGCTTGCCGGGACTAGCGGGAGCTGCAGGTGAGCAGTTCTTC. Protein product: CASSLPGLAGAAGEQFF.